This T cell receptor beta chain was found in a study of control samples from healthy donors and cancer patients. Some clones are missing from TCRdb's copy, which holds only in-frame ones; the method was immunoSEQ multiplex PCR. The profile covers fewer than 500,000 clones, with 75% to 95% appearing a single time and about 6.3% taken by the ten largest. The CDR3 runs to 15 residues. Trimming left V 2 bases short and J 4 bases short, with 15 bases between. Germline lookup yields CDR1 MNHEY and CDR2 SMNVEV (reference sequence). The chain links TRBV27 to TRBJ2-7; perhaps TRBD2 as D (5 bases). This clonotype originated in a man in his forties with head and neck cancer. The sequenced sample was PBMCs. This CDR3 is CASSLDWVGAYEQYF. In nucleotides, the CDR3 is TGTGCCAGCAGTTTAGACTGGGTGGGAGCTTACGAGCAGTACTTC.